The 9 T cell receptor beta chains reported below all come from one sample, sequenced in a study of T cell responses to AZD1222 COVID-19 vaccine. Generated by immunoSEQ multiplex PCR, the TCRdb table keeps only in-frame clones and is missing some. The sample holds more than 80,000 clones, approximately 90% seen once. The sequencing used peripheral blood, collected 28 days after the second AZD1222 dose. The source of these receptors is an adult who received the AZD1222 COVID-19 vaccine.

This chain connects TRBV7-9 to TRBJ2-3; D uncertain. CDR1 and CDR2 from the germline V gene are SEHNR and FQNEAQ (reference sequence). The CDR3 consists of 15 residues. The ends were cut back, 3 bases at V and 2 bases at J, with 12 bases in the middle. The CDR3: CASSFSPIFTDTQYF. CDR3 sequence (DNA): TGTGCCAGCAGCTTCTCCCCTATCTTCACAGATACGCAGTATTTT.

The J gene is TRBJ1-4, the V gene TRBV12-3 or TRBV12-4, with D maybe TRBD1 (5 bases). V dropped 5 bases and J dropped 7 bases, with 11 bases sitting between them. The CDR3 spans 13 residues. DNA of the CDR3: TGTGCCAGCAGTCGGCAGGGTTCTGAAAAACTGTTTTTT. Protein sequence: CASSRQGSEKLFF.

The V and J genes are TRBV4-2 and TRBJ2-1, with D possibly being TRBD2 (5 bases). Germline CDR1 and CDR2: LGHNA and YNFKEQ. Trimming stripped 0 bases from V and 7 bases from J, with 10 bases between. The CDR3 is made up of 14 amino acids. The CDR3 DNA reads TGTGCCAGCAGCCAAGAGGCGGGTCGGAATGAGCAGTTCTTC. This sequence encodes CASSQEAGRNEQFF.

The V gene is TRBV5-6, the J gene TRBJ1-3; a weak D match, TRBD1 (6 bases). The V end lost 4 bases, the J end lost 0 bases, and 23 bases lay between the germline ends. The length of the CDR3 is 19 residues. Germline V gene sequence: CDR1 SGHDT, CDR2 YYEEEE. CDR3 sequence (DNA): TGTGCCAGCAGCCCCACAGGGAAACTTATGGGATACTCTGGAAACACCATATATTTT. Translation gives CASSPTGKLMGYSGNTIYF.

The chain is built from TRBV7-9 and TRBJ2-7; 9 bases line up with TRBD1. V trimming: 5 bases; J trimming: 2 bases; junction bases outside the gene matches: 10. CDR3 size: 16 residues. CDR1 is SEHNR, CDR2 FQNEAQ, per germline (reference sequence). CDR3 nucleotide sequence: TGTGCCAGCAGCAACCCCCGGGACAGGGTGACCTACGAGCAGTACTTC. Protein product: CASSNPRDRVTYEQYF.

CDR3 DNA sequence: TGTGCCAGCAGCCCCCATGCTCAGGGGGGTGAAACTGAAGCTTTCTTT. It codes for CASSPHAQGGETEAFF. V is TRBV9 and J is TRBJ1-1; 7 bases are shared with TRBD1. Germline values: CDR1 SGDLS, CDR2 YYNGEE. The CDR3 length is 16 residues. Trimming cost V 4 bases and J 5 bases; bases outside gene matches: 14.

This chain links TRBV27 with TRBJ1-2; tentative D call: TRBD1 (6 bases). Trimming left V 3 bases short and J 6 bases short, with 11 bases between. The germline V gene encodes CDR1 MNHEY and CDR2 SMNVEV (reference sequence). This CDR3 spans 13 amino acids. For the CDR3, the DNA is TGTGCCAGCAGTTTCAGGGGTTTGGATGGCTACACCTTC. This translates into CASSFRGLDGYTF.

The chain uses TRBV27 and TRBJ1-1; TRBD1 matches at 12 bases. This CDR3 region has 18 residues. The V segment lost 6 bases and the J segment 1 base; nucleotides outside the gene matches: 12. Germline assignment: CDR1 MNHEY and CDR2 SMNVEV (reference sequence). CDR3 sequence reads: CASSRDIRDRGPNTEAFF. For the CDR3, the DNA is TGTGCCAGCAGCCGCGACATCCGGGACAGGGGGCCGAACACTGAAGCTTTCTTT.

The CDR3 spells CATSGTTNTGELFF. CDR3 nucleotide sequence: TGTGCTACCTCCGGGACAACGAACACCGGGGAGCTGTTTTTT. The chain uses TRBV12-5 and TRBJ2-2; D may be TRBD1 (6 bases). CDR3 size: 14 residues. V lost 10 bases and J 0 bases, leaving 12 bases between the germline ends. Germline assignment: CDR1 LGHNT and CDR2 FRNRAP.